This T cell receptor beta chain was recorded in a study of cytomegalovirus exposure and HLA in healthy donors. The overall study: T cells numbering about 179 million yielded 95 million to 140 million unique TCR beta sequences in an earlier analysis.

The study's findings and limits: A later analysis reportedly found fewer N-insertions in an Asian-associated ancestry cluster than the roughly 670-donor mean. A later analysis associated 15,000 or so TCR beta sequences with HLA alleles at a 0.05 false discovery rate. Several of the most significant clusters appeared, in a later analysis, to be linked to common viral pathogens.

Primers for the PCR totalled 60 Vbeta and 13 Jbeta. Sequenced by immunoSEQ multiplex PCR; TCRdb stores in-frame clones only, minus some. The table lists around 210,000 clones, approximately 85% of them singletons. Comment on this clone: The antigen is not known.

Germline CDR1 reads SQVTM; CDR2 reads ANQGSEA. The CDR3 consists of 17 residues. V shed 5 bases, J shed 0 bases, and the junction held 13 bases outside the gene matches. The chain couples TRBV29-1 to TRBJ1-3; 7 nucleotides agree with TRBD1. The TCR was taken from a woman in her thirties or forties in good health and CMV-seronegative. The sequenced material came from PBMCs. CDR3 region: CSVRHRTGTASGNTIYF. In nucleotides, the CDR3 is TGCAGCGTTCGCCACCGGACCGGGACAGCCTCTGGAAACACCATATATTTT.